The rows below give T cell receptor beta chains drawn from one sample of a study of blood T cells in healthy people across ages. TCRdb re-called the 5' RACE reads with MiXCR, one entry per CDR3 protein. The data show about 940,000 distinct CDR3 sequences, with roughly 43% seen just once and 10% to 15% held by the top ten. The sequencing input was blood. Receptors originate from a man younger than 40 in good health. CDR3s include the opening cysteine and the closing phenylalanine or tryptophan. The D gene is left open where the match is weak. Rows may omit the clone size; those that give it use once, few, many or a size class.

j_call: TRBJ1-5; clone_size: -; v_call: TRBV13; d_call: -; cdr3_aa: CASSSTLLGNQPQHF; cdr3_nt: TGTGCCAGCAGCTCGACTCTTTTGGGGAATCAGCCCCAGCATTTT
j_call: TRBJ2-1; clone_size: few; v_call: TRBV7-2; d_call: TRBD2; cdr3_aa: CASSWTSGTYNEQFF; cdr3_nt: TGTGCCAGCAGCTGGACTAGCGGCACCTACAATGAGCAGTTCTTC
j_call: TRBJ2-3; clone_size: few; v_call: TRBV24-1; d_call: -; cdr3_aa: CATSGILRDGLTDTQYF; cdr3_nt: TGTGCCACCAGTGGTATCCTGAGGGACGGACTCACAGATACGCAGTATTTT
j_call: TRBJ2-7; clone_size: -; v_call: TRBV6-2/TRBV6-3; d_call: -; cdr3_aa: CASSTTRSYEQYF; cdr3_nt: TGTGCCAGCAGTACAACTAGGTCCTACGAGCAGTACTTC
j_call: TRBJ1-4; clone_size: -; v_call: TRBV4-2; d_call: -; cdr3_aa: CASSQDSGFGEKLFF; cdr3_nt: TGTGCCAGCAGCCAAGATTCAGGGTTTGGCGAAAAACTGTTTTTT
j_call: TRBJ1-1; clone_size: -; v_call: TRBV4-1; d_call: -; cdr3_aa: CASSQDRGRGTEAFF; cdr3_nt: TGCGCCAGCAGCCAAGACCGGGGCAGGGGCACTGAAGCTTTCTTT
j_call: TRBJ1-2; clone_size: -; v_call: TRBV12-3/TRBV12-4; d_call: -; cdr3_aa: CASSRAGHGYTF; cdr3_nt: TGTGCCAGCAGTCGCGCAGGGCATGGCTACACCTTC
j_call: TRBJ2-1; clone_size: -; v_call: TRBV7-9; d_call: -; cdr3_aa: CAGSGGTRSYNEQFF; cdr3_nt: TGTGCCGGCAGCGGAGGGACCAGATCCTACAATGAGCAGTTCTTC
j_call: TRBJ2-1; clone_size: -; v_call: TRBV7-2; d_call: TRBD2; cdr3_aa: CASSFGRGEGNEQFF; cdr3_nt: TGTGCCAGCAGCTTCGGCCGCGGGGAGGGAAATGAGCAGTTCTTC
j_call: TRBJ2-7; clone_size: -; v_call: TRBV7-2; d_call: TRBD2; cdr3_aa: CASSLAAGAMYEQYF; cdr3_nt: TGTGCCAGCAGCTTAGCAGCGGGAGCTATGTACGAGCAGTACTTC
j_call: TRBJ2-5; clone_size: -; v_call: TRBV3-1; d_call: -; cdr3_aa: CASSRDGRVRETQYF; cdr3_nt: TGTGCCAGCAGCCGAGATGGAAGGGTTAGAGAGACCCAGTACTTC
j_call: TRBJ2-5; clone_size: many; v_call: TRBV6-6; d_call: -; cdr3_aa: CASTGGETQYF; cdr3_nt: TGTGCCAGCACCGGGGGAGAGACCCAGTACTTC
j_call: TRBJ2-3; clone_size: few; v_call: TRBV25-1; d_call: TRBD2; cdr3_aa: CASSHPLGLDSDTQYF; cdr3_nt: TGTGCCAGCAGCCACCCTCTTGGACTAGATTCAGATACGCAGTATTTT
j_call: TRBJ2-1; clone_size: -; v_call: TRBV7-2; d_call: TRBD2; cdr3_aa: CASSPHSGAYNEQFF; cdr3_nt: TGTGCCAGCAGCCCCCACAGCGGGGCCTACAATGAGCAGTTCTTC
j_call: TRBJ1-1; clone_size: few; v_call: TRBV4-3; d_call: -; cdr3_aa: CASSQDRPTTEAFF; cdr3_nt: TGCGCCAGCAGCCAAGATCGACCGACCACTGAAGCTTTCTTT
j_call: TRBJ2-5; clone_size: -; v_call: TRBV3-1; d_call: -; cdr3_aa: CASSLQGPDQETQYF; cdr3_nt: TGTGCCAGCAGCCTACAGGGCCCGGACCAAGAGACCCAGTACTTC
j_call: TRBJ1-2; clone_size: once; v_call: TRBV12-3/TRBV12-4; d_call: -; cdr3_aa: CASSLGQFVYTF; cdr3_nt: TGTGCCAGCAGTTTAGGACAGTTTGTCTACACCTTC
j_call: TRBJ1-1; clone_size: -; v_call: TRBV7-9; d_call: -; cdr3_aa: CASSHRQSLNTEAFF; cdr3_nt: TGTGCCAGCAGCCACCGACAGAGCCTGAACACTGAAGCTTTCTTT
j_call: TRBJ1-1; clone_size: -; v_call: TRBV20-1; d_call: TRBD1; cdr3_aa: CSAGTGLNTEAFF; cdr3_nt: TGCAGTGCCGGGACAGGCCTTAACACTGAAGCTTTCTTT
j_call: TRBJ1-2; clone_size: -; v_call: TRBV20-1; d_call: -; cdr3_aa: CSASRQSNYGYTF; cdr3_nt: TGCAGTGCCTCGAGGCAGTCTAACTATGGCTACACCTTC
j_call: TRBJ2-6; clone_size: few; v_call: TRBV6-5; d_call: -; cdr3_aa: CASSYSRIKGSGANVLTF; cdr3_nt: TGTGCCAGCAGTTACTCGAGGATAAAGGGGTCCGGGGCCAACGTCCTGACTTTC
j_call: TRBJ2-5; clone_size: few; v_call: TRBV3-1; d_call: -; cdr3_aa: CASSQVGRETQYF; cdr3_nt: TGTGCCAGCAGCCAAGTCGGACGGGAGACCCAGTACTTC
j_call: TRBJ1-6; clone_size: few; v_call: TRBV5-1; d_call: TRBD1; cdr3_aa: CASSLDRGDSPLHF; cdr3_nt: TGCGCCAGCAGCTTGGACAGGGGAGATTCACCCCTCCACTTT
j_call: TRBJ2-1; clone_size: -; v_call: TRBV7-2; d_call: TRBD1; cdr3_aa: CASSLAFGQGVNEQFF; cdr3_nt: TGTGCCAGCAGCTTAGCCTTTGGGCAGGGGGTAAATGAGCAGTTCTTC
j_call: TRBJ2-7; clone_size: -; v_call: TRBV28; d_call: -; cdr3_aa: CAGGESSYEQYF; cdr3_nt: TGTGCCGGCGGGGAGAGCTCCTACGAGCAGTACTTC
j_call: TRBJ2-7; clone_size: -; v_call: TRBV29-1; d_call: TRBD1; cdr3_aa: CSVDPGGYEQYF; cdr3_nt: TGCAGCGTTGACCCAGGGGGCTACGAGCAGTACTTC
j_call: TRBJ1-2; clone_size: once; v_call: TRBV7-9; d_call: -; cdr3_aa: CASSSWTEYGYTF; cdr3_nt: TGTGCCAGCAGCTCCTGGACCGAATATGGCTACACCTTC
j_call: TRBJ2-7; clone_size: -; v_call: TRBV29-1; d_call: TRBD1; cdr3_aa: CSVPSTGGYEQYF; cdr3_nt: TGCAGCGTTCCCTCGACAGGGGGATACGAGCAGTACTTC
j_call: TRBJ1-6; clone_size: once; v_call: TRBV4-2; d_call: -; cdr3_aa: CASSQGVVSSYNSPLHF; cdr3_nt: TGTGCCAGCAGCCAAGGAGTCGTTAGCTCCTATAATTCACCCCTCCACTTT
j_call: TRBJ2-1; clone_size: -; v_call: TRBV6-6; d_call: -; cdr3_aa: CASSYVGGVSYNEQFF; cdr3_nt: TGTGCCAGCAGTTACGTGGGGGGAGTTTCCTACAATGAGCAGTTCTTC
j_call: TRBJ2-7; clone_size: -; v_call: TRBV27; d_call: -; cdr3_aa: CASSLERLESYEQYF; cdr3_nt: TGTGCCAGCAGTTTAGAGAGACTAGAGTCCTACGAGCAGTACTTC
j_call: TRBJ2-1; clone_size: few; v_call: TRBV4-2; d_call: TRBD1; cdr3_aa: CASSQVWAQGGNEQFF; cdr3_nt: TGTGCCAGCAGCCAAGTTTGGGCACAGGGGGGCAATGAGCAGTTCTTC
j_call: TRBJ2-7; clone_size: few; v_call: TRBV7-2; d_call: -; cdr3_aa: CASSLARDSYYEQYF; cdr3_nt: TGTGCCAGCAGCTTAGCGAGGGACTCGTACTACGAGCAGTACTTC
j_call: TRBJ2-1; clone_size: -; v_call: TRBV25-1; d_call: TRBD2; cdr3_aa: CASLYSGTSGGHEQFF; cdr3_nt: TGTGCCAGCCTCTACTCCGGGACTAGCGGGGGCCATGAGCAGTTCTTC
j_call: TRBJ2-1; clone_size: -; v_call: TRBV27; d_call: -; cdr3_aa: CASSLRLLNEQFF; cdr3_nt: TGCGCCAGCAGCCTAAGACTCCTCAATGAGCAGTTCTTC
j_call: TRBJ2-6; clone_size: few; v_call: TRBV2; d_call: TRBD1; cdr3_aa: CASTRTGVTAGANVLTF; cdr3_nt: TGTGCCAGCACCCGGACAGGGGTTACGGCTGGGGCCAACGTCCTGACTTTC
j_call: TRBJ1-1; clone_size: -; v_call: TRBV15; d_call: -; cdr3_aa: CATSPRPDPTEAFF; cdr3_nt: TGTGCCACCAGCCCCCGACCAGATCCGACTGAAGCTTTCTTT
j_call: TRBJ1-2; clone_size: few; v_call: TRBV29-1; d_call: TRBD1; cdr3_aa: CLTQGASYGYTF; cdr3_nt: TGCTTGACTCAGGGGGCGAGCTATGGCTACACCTTC
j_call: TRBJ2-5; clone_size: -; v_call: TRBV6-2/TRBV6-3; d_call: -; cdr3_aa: CASKRAEQETQYF; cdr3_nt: TGTGCCAGCAAACGGGCAGAACAAGAGACCCAGTACTTC
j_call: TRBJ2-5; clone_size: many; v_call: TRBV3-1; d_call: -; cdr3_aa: CASSQGYRTGALETQYF; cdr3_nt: TGTGCCAGCAGCCAAGGATACAGGACCGGGGCTCTAGAGACCCAGTACTTC
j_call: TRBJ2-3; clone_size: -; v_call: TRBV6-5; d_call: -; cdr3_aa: CASSYRPGQGKDTQYF; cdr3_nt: TGTGCCAGCAGTTATAGGCCGGGCCAGGGAAAAGATACGCAGTATTTT
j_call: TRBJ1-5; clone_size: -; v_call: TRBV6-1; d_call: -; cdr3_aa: CASSEAGTKNQPQHF; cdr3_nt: TGTGCCAGCAGTGAAGCCGGGACCAAAAATCAGCCCCAGCATTTT
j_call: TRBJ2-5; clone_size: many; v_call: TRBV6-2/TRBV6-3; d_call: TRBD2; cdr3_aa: CASSSGGDQETQYF; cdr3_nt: TGTGCCAGCAGTTCCGGGGGGGACCAAGAGACCCAGTACTTC
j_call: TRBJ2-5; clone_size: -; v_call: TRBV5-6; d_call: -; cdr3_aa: CASSLAKGTVQETQYF; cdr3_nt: TGTGCCAGCAGCTTGGCGAAGGGGACTGTCCAAGAGACCCAGTACTTC
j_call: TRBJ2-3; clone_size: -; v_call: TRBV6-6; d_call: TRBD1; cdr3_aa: CASSTGQGRGTDTQYF; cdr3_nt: TGTGCCAGCAGTACCGGACAGGGGAGGGGCACAGATACGCAGTATTTT
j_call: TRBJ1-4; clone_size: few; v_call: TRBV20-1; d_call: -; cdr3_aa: CSARDWGRSVEKLFF; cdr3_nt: TGCAGTGCTAGAGACTGGGGGCGCAGCGTTGAAAAACTGTTTTTT
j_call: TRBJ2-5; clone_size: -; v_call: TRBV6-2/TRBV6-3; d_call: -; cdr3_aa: CASSSHRDLQETQYF; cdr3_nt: TGTGCCAGCAGTTCTCACAGGGACCTACAAGAGACCCAGTACTTC
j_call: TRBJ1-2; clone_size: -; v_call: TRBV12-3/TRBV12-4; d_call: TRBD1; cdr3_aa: CASRGTGGGGYTF; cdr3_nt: TGTGCCAGCAGGGGAACAGGGGGAGGAGGCTACACCTTC